The 7 T cell receptor beta chains below all came from one sample that was sequenced in a study of chemoradiotherapy in HPV16-positive cancers. Generated by immunoSEQ multiplex PCR, the TCRdb table keeps only in-frame clones and is missing some. Of tens of thousands of clones listed, roughly 84% are singletons. The specimen comprised blood, sampled from a patient who underwent chemoradiotherapy. These receptor sequences come from a human donor with HPV-associated anogenital cancer.

The chain joins TRBV9 to TRBJ2-3; TRBD2 matches 11 bases. This CDR3 spans 16 amino acids. The trim removed 0 bases at V and 0 bases at J, leaving 0 bases unmatched. CDR1 and CDR2 from the germline V gene are SGDLS and YYNGEE. CDR3 bases: TGTGCCAGCAGCGTAGTAGCGGGGGGGAGCACAGATACGCAGTATTTT. It is translated as CASSVVAGGSTDTQYF.

The V call is TRBV2, the J call TRBJ2-3; no clear D. Germline V gives CDR1 SNHLY, CDR2 FYNNEI. The CDR3 totals 13 residues. V shed 3 bases and J shed 1 base, with 5 bases lying between them. CDR3 residues: CASSDGGTDTQYF. The CDR3 DNA follows: TGTGCCAGCAGTGATGGTGGCACAGATACGCAGTATTTT. Full variable domain (rest looked up from reference TRBV2 and TRBJ2-3): EPEVTQTPSHQVTQMGQEVILRCVPISNHLYFYWYRQILGQKVEFLVSFYNNEISEKSEIFDDQFSVERPDGSNFTLKIRSTKLEDSAMYFCASSDGGTDTQYFGPGTRLTVL.

The V gene is TRBV7-8, the J gene TRBJ1-1; D is uncertain. The CDR3 is made up of 13 amino acids. Trimming stripped 5 bases from V and 1 base from J, with 8 bases between. CDR1 SGHVS and CDR2 FQNEAQ come from the germline V gene. CDR3 loop: CASSVRANTEAFF. The CDR3 DNA reads TGTGCCAGCAGCGTCAGAGCGAACACTGAAGCTTTCTTT.

CDR3 DNA sequence: TGCGCCAGCAGCAGAGGACTAGCGGGGTACGATGAGCAGTTCTTC. This translates into CASSRGLAGYDEQFF. This sequence joins TRBV5-1 and TRBJ2-1; 12 nucleotides match TRBD2. CDR1 is SGHRS and CDR2 is YFSETQ in the germline V gene. Trimming took 4 bases from V and 8 from J; bases not matched to a gene: 7. The CDR3 is 15 amino acids.

The chain links TRBV2 to TRBJ1-4, with TRBD1 as a possible D gene (5 bases). CDR1 and CDR2 (germline): SNHLY, FYNNEI. The germline V and J ends were trimmed by 8 bases and 3 bases, with 13 bases remaining between them. CDR3 length: 14 amino acids. CDR3 region: CASVMDIPNEKLFF. The CDR3 DNA is TGTGCCAGCGTCATGGACATACCTAATGAAAAACTGTTTTTT.

V gene TRBV7-9 combines with J gene TRBJ1-1; the D is unclear. CDR1 SEHNR and CDR2 FQNEAQ come from the germline V gene (reference sequence). The CDR3 is made up of 14 amino acids. V lost 1 base to trimming and J lost 4 bases, with 10 bases between them. The CDR3 bases are TGTGCCAGCAGCTTAGGCTTTAGGACCACTGAAGCTTTCTTT. Translated, it gives CASSLGFRTTEAFF.

This chain links TRBV7-9 with TRBJ1-3; no firm D call. Between the trimmed V and J ends, which lost 4 bases and 0 bases, there was a span of 13 bases. The CDR3 loop spans 16 amino acids. Germline V gene sequence: CDR1 SEHNR, CDR2 FQNEAQ (reference sequence). The CDR3 is CASSSSVGLSGNTIYF. The CDR3 DNA sequence: TGTGCCAGCAGCTCTAGCGTAGGACTCTCTGGAAACACCATATATTTT.